A selection of T cell receptor beta chains follows, all from one sample in a study of STAT5B mutations in CD4+ large granular lymphocyte leukemia. The method was immunoSEQ multiplex PCR; TCRdb's version includes in-frame clones alone and lacks a portion of them. This sample has about 30,000 clones; 60% to 80% occur once, and the top ten carry approximately 0.45%. Sequences were obtained from CD4+ T cells from blood buffy coats. The source is a human donor in good health. The CDR3 runs from the conserved cysteine through the conserved F or W. The D gene is left open where the match is weak. Expanded clones get a size class; other rows say once, few or many, or leave the size out.

CDR3nt: TGTGCCAGCAGCGTAGGGACACAAACCTACGAGCAGTACTTC
CDR3aa: CASSVGTQTYEQYF
abundance: .
d_gene: .
j_gene: TRBJ2-7
v_gene: TRBV9

CDR3nt: TGTGCCAGCTCACCAGTTCTGGGGACGGTACAAGAGACCCAGTACTTC
CDR3aa: CASSPVLGTVQETQYF
abundance: .
d_gene: .
j_gene: TRBJ2-5
v_gene: TRBV18

CDR3nt: TGTGCCAGCAGCTTAATGGGTCTAGCGGGGTTGAGCGAGCAGTACTTC
CDR3aa: CASSLMGLAGLSEQYF
abundance: .
d_gene: TRBD2
j_gene: TRBJ2-7
v_gene: TRBV7-2

CDR3nt: TGCAGTGCTAAGGGGGCTCTTGAGCAGTTCTTC
CDR3aa: CSAKGALEQFF
abundance: .
d_gene: TRBD1
j_gene: TRBJ2-1
v_gene: TRBV20-1

CDR3nt: TGTGCCAGCAGCGGCGGGACTAGCTTCTACAATGAGCAGTTCTTC
CDR3aa: CASSGGTSFYNEQFF
abundance: few
d_gene: TRBD2
j_gene: TRBJ2-1
v_gene: TRBV9

CDR3nt: TGTGCCAGCAGTGGGACAGGGGGCCAATACGAGCAGTACTTC
CDR3aa: CASSGTGGQYEQYF
abundance: .
d_gene: TRBD1
j_gene: TRBJ2-7
v_gene: TRBV6-1

CDR3nt: TGTGCCAGCAGTTACCTCGGGGAAGCTTTCTTT
CDR3aa: CASSYLGEAFF
abundance: few
d_gene: .
j_gene: TRBJ1-1
v_gene: TRBV6-5

CDR3nt: TGCGCCAGCAGCCCGGGGGGGACCCGTGAGGAGCAGTACTTC
CDR3aa: CASSPGGTREEQYF
abundance: .
d_gene: TRBD2
j_gene: TRBJ2-7
v_gene: TRBV5-1

CDR3nt: TGTGCCATCCAGGGGACAGCTAATGAAAAACTGTTTTTT
CDR3aa: CAIQGTANEKLFF
abundance: .
d_gene: TRBD1
j_gene: TRBJ1-4
v_gene: TRBV10-3

CDR3nt: TGTGCCAGCAGAGCAACAGGGATCTACGAGCAGTACTTC
CDR3aa: CASRATGIYEQYF
abundance: .
d_gene: .
j_gene: TRBJ2-7
v_gene: TRBV2

CDR3nt: TGTGCCATCAAAGGAGATAGCGCGGCCCAGTACTTC
CDR3aa: CAIKGDSAAQYF
abundance: once
d_gene: .
j_gene: TRBJ2-5
v_gene: TRBV10-3